Listed here are 22 T cell receptor beta chains from one sample, sequenced in a study of shared clonotypes between healthy human individuals. The assay was immunoSEQ multiplex PCR, and TCRdb's table has in-frame clones only and misses some. The profile shows roughly 450,000 clones, around 79% of them singletons. What was sequenced was PBMCs. The source of these receptors is a woman aged 40-49 years in good health. Some clones in this sample may be carry-over from other donors' samples.

The genes are TRBV5-4 and TRBJ2-7; the match to TRBD2 covers 7 bases. Trimming cost V 4 bases and J 1 base; bases outside gene matches: 2. The CDR3 runs to 13 residues. From germline, CDR1 is SGHNT and CDR2 YYREEE (reference sequence). The CDR3, as DNA: TGTGCCAGCAGCATGGGACTATCCTACGAGCAGTACTTC. It translates to CASSMGLSYEQYF.

V and J are TRBV9 and TRBJ1-4; no clear D gene. V dropped 3 bases and J dropped 11 bases, with 11 bases sitting between them. The CDR3 is made up of 12 amino acids. Germline assignment: CDR1 SGDLS and CDR2 YYNGEE. The CDR3 loop reads CASSDLEGKLFF. CDR3 nucleotides: TGTGCCAGCAGCGACCTGGAAGGGAAACTGTTTTTT.

This clone was detected only a few times. The chain has TRBV5-8 and TRBJ2-1; D call uncertain. The ends were cut back, 0 bases at V and 5 bases at J, with 12 bases in the middle. Germline V gives CDR1 SGHTS, CDR2 YDEGEE. This CDR3 is 15 amino acids long. The CDR3 bases are TGTGCCAGCAGCTTGGTCCGTGAGGTCCACAATGAGCAGTTCTTC. Its protein product is CASSLVREVHNEQFF.

V is TRBV6-4 and J is TRBJ2-7; D ambiguous. V lost 6 bases, J lost 0 bases, and 18 bases lay in between. This CDR3 comprises 16 residues. CDR1 MRHNA and CDR2 SNTAGT come from the germline V gene. In DNA, the CDR3 is TGTGCCAGCAGGCGCGGACCGCCTCAATCCTCCTACGAGCAGTACTTC. Translating gives CASRRGPPQSSYEQYF.

This sequence joins TRBV6-6 and TRBJ2-3; D is ambiguous. The CDR3 contains 14 residues. V was trimmed by 0 bases and J by 0 bases, leaving 4 bases between them. Germline CDR1 and CDR2: MNHNY and SVGAGI (reference sequence). CDR3 DNA: TGTGCCAGCAGTTACTCGGGTAGCACAGATACGCAGTATTTT. Its translation: CASSYSGSTDTQYF.

A word on this clone: This specimen includes other DNA sequences encoding the same CDR3. V usage is TRBV27 and J usage is TRBJ2-5, with 13 bases identical to TRBD2. Trimming cost V 5 bases and J 5 bases; bases outside gene matches: 5. The CDR3 has 15 residues. Germline CDR1 MNHEY, CDR2 SMNVEV (reference sequence). The CDR3 region has the DNA TGTGCCAGCAGTCCACGGACTAGCGGGAGTGAGACCCAGTACTTC. It encodes CASSPRTSGSETQYF.

The CDR3 coding sequence is TGTGCCAGCAGCTTAGCGGGACAGGGGCACGAGCAGTACTTC. Residues: CASSLAGQGHEQYF. This chain links TRBV7-2 with TRBJ2-7; 10 bases agree with TRBD1. The CDR3 extends over 14 amino acids. The J segment lost 5 bases and the V segment lost 0 bases, leaving 1 base of the junction unmatched. The V gene's germline CDR1 is SGHTA and CDR2 FQGNSA.

The chain carries TRBV9 and TRBJ2-3, with D hard to call. The CDR3 spans 15 residues. V was cut by 1 base and J by 6 bases, with 15 bases left in between. The germline V gene has CDR1 SGDLS and CDR2 YYNGEE. The CDR3 protein is CASSVFSTLGDTQYF. The CDR3 DNA reads TGTGCCAGCAGCGTATTTTCTACCTTAGGGGATACGCAGTATTTT.

The J gene is TRBJ1-2, the V gene TRBV29-1; D is unclear. CDR3 length equals 13 residues. CDR1 SQVTM and CDR2 ANQGSEA come from the germline V gene. V was shortened by 4 bases and J by 3 bases, with 12 bases between the two germline ends. The CDR3 is CSVGLGSHYGYTF. The CDR3 coding sequence is TGCAGCGTTGGGCTCGGGTCCCACTATGGCTACACCTTC.

This chain uses TRBV5-5 with TRBJ2-5; a weak D match, TRBD1 (7 bases). The CDR3 contains 14 residues. V was pared by 3 bases and J by 5 bases, with 14 bases between. The V gene's germline CDR1 is SGHKS and CDR2 YYEKEE (reference sequence). The CDR3 DNA reads TGTGCCAGCAGCTGGGTCGCAGGGGGGGAGACCCAGTACTTC. The encoded protein is CASSWVAGGETQYF.

The CDR3 region is CSVLNMVGSQETQYF. The CDR3 DNA follows: TGCAGCGTTTTAAACATGGTGGGCAGCCAAGAGACCCAGTACTTC. The chain employs TRBV29-1 and TRBJ2-5; the D is unclear. Trimming pared 5 bases from V and 1 base from J, leaving 17 bases between. Germline values: CDR1 SQVTM, CDR2 ANQGSEA. The CDR3 is 15 residues long.

The chain employs TRBV29-1 and TRBJ2-7, with D perhaps TRBD1 or TRBD2 (5 bases each). The CDR3 is made up of 12 amino acids. Trimming pared 4 bases from V and 2 bases from J, leaving 9 bases between. CDR1 is SQVTM and CDR2 is ANQGSEA in the germline V gene. In DNA form, the CDR3 reads TGCAGCGTTGTTCGGGGACCCTACGAGCAGTACTTC. This translates into CSVVRGPYEQYF.

The gene calls are TRBV7-2 and TRBJ2-2, with 10 bases that match TRBD2. The length of the CDR3 is 15 residues. Germline loops: CDR1 SGHTA, CDR2 FQGNSA. V shed 5 bases, J shed 3 bases, and the junction held 3 bases outside the gene matches. This CDR3 reads CASSRTSGYTGELFF. The CDR3 DNA sequence: TGTGCCAGCAGCCGGACTAGCGGCTACACCGGGGAGCTGTTTTTT.

The CDR3 DNA is TGTGCCAGCAGTGCCTACAGGGGGCGAGACACTGAAGCTTTCTTT. This codes for CASSAYRGRDTEAFF. The V gene is TRBV28, the J gene TRBJ1-1, with TRBD1 matching over 9 bases. The CDR3 consists of 15 residues. Trimming took 5 bases from V and 3 from J; bases not matched to a gene: 7. CDR1 MDHEN and CDR2 SYDVKM come from the germline V gene.

This sequence joins TRBV18 and TRBJ1-1; D may be TRBD1 (5 bases). V lost 3 bases to trimming and J lost 1 base, with 9 bases between them. The CDR3 has 14 residues. The V gene's germline CDR1 is KGHSH and CDR2 LQKENI. This CDR3 reads CASSPRGENTEAFF. The CDR3 coding sequence is TGTGCCAGCTCACCGAGAGGGGAGAACACTGAAGCTTTCTTT.

This sequence joins TRBV13 and TRBJ2-3, with 11 bases aligning to TRBD2. J gave up 4 bases and V 3 bases, and 0 bases lay outside the gene matches. The CDR3 has 14 residues. Germline CDR1 PRHDT, CDR2 FYEKMQ (reference sequence). CDR3 coding DNA: TGTGCCAGCAGCTTGGGACTAGCGGCAGATACGCAGTATTTT. This sequence encodes CASSLGLAADTQYF.

The chain is built from TRBV19 and TRBJ2-3; D may be TRBD1 (6 bases). Per the germline V gene, CDR1 is LNHDA and CDR2 is SQIVND (reference sequence). Trimming pared 5 bases from V and 4 bases from J, leaving 10 bases between. The CDR3 totals 13 residues. In nucleotides, the CDR3 is TGTGCCAGTAGTTATGGGGGCCCAGATACGCAGTATTTT. This sequence encodes CASSYGGPDTQYF.

This clone occurred once. The CDR3 loop reads CASSIRYYNEQFF. CDR3 nucleotides: TGTGCCAGTAGTATTCGGTACTACAATGAGCAGTTCTTC. The gene calls are TRBV19 and TRBJ2-1, with D unclear. Trimming took off 3 bases at V and 3 bases at J, with 6 bases between the two ends. Germline V gene lookup returns CDR1 LNHDA and CDR2 SQIVND (reference sequence). CDR3 size: 13 residues.

V usage is TRBV4-1 and J usage is TRBJ2-1, with D perhaps TRBD1 (6 bases). Germline lookup yields CDR1 MGHRA and CDR2 YSYEKL. The CDR3 consists of 21 residues. V shed 2 bases and J shed 0 bases, with 26 bases lying between them. The CDR3 spells CASSQKSGQSRETSSYNEQFF. For the CDR3, the DNA is TGCGCCAGCAGCCAAAAGTCGGGACAAAGTCGCGAGACGAGCTCCTACAATGAGCAGTTCTTC.

This clone was seen only once. The rearrangement joins TRBV29-1 to TRBJ2-3; no firm D call. CDR1 and CDR2 (germline): SQVTM, ANQGSEA. Trimming left V 4 bases short and J 5 bases short, with 10 bases between. The CDR3 totals 12 residues. DNA of the CDR3: TGCAGCGTTGGTGTCATCGGAGATACGCAGTATTTT. It encodes CSVGVIGDTQYF.

The CDR3 DNA sequence: TGTGCCAGTAGTATAATCGGTTACCCTTTCGAAAAACTGTTTTTT. Protein product: CASSIIGYPFEKLFF. V gene TRBV19 combines with J gene TRBJ1-4; D remains ambiguous. The V end lost 2 bases, the J end lost 8 bases, and 15 bases lay between the germline ends. The CDR3 contains 15 residues. Germline V gene data show CDR1 as LNHDA and CDR2 as SQIVND (reference sequence).

The rearrangement joins TRBV7-6 to TRBJ2-2; no clear D. The ends were cut back, 2 bases at V and 0 bases at J, with 13 bases in the middle. Germline values: CDR1 SGHVS, CDR2 FNYEAQ. The CDR3 covers 17 residues. The CDR3 is CASSLRSRGPNTGELFF. The CDR3 nucleotides are TGTGCCAGCAGCTTAAGGTCGCGCGGACCGAACACCGGGGAGCTGTTTTTT.